This T cell receptor (beta chain) was obtained from a study of T-cell memory formation after mild COVID-19. Across the whole study: For the most part, TCR clusters were specific to one donor.

There are a few counts of this clonotype. Antigen unknown. General study results and limits: There was a balanced CD4/CD8 profile in clones contracting day 15 to 85, and later expanders leaned CD4+. Pre-infection memory harbored some responding clones, suggesting cross-reactive memory joined.

TCR alpha and TCR beta cDNA libraries carrying sample barcodes and UMIs were produced by 5'RACE using constant-segment primers. Via MiXCR, TCRdb re-called the 5' RACE reads, giving one row per CDR3 protein. The sample yields some 490,000 distinct CDR3 sequences, 15% to 20% seen once. The germline V and J ends were trimmed by 5 bases and 0 bases, with 12 bases remaining between them. Germline V gene sequence: CDR1 SNHLY, CDR2 FYNNEI. The CDR3 extends over 15 amino acids. The chain uses TRBV2 and TRBJ2-3; perhaps D is TRBD1 or TRBD2 (5 bases each). This sequence was found in an adult woman who had mild COVID-19 (a few samples of this study predate the infection). Cell type and time point are not known. The sequenced sample was PBMCs or a T cell subset sorted from them (not recorded which). CDR3 sequence: CASSSGTLSTDTQYF. The CDR3 DNA reads as TGTGCCAGCAGTTCCGGGACCCTTAGCACAGATACGCAGTATTTT. Looking up the rest from reference TRBV2 and TRBJ2-3 gives the full variable domain: EPEVTQTPSHQVTQMGQEVILRCVPISNHLYFYWYRQILGQKVEFLVSFYNNEISEKSEIFDDQFSVERPDGSNFTLKIRSTKLEDSAMYFCASSSGTLSTDTQYFGPGTRLTVL.